This T cell receptor (beta chain) is drawn from a study of T cells in Graves' hyperthyroidism and ophthalmopathy. The TCR beta CDR3 regions underwent amplification using RNA transcripts as the source. With the HTBI primer set, the TCR CDR3 went through a first round of RT-PCR. From the multiplex PCR reads, TCRdb called clonotypes with MiXCR, one entry per CDR3 protein. Altogether about 620,000 distinct CDR3 sequences are present, around 16% being singletons, with the ten largest covering approximately 3.9%. For Graves' hyperthyroidism to be stable, ophthalmopathy could not progress within 18 months. The study left out patients who had uncontrolled infection, other autoimmune disease, pregnancy or lactation. Diagnosing involved the use of clinical symptoms, serum thyroxine and TRAb, thyroid ultrasound and orbital computed tomography. Germline V lookup: CDR1 MDHEN, CDR2 SYDVKM. The CDR3 totals 15 residues. With 8 bases clipped from V and 14 bases from J, the junction kept 18 bases outside the gene matches.

The J gene is TRBJ1-6, the V gene TRBV28; 7 bases fit TRBD1. The clonotype comes from a woman younger than 45 with Graves' hyperthyroidism. Source material: blood. DNA of the CDR3: TGTGCCAGCCAACCCCGTCCGGGACAGCTAATATCCCTCCACTTT. Encoded protein: CASQPRPGQLISLHF.